This TCR beta chain is from a study of memory CD4+ T cells and cytomegalovirus serostatus. Study background: Of the healthy Belgian adults, under 10 were CMV seropositive and more than 20 seronegative.

Single viable CD3+CD4+CD8-CD45RO+ cells were sorted as the memory CD4+ T cells. Serostatus was set by detecting CMV pp150, pp28, p38, p52 IgG. As concerns this clone: What it binds is not known.

Germline CDR1 reads SGDLS; CDR2 reads YYNGEE. The CDR3 contains 16 residues. Unmatched junction bases numbered 8, after V lost 2 bases and J lost 4 bases. Whole-study results and caveats: About two fifths of the roughly 150 known CMV-associated TCRbeta sequences appeared in CD4+ memory.

As processed by the authors: After removing out-of-frame reads, approximately 2 million distinct TCRbeta sequences remained. This table comes from immunoSEQ multiplex PCR, and its TCRdb copy is limited to in-frame clones, with some not included. Clonal size and the V and J genes are those of that table, whereas D and trimming came from the DNA. The profile shows approximately 70,000 clones, approximately 80% of them singletons. The chain joins TRBV9 to TRBJ2-1, with 8 bases fitting TRBD2. The receptor comes from an adult in good health and CMV-seropositive. The sequenced sample consisted of memory CD4+ T cells from blood. The DNA for the CDR3 is TGTGCCAGCAGCGTGTTCGGGGCTAGCGGGTACAATGAGCAGTTCTTC. Amino acids: CASSVFGASGYNEQFF.